This T cell receptor beta chain was recovered during a study of CXCR3-negative and CXCR3-positive naive CD8 T cells. In preparing the TRB cDNA libraries, 5' RACE with UMI labels was used. Following a re-call of the 5' RACE reads, TCRdb has one entry per CDR3 protein and lacks DNA. This table holds 130,000 to 150,000 distinct CDR3 sequences. Naive CD8+ T cells were CD45RO-CCR7+CD27+CD95-. Concerning this clonotype itself: Its antigen remains unidentified.

Study-level points and caveats: Naive cells with CXCR3 showed TRB CDR3s that were more hydrophobic than those in CXCR3-negative naive cells. Naive CXCR3-negative cells resembled naive CXCR3-positive cells in TRBV-TRBJ usage; memory cells differed.

The TCR originated in a human donor in good health. Some clones in this sample may be carry-over from other donors' samples. The sequencing sample was made of naive CXCR3+ CD8+ T cells from blood. The subset was: CD45RO-CCR7+CD27+CD95- naive CD8+ T cells expressing CXCR3 (TNR3+).

CDR3 protein: CASGSREGEQFF. The V gene is TRBV12-5, the J gene TRBJ2-1; there is no DNA to check the TCRdb D call of TRBD2. From germline, CDR1 is LGHNT and CDR2 FRNRAP. This CDR3 has 12 residues.